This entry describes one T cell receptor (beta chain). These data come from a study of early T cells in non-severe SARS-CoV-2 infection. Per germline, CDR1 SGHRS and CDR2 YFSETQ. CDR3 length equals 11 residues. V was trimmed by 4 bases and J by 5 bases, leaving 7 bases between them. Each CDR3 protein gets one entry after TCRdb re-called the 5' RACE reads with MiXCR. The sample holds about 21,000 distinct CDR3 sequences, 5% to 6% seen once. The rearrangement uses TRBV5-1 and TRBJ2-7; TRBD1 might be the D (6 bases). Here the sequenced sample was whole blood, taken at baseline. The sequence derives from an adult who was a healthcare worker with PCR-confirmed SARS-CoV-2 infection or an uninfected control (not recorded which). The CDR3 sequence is CASSQGNEQYF. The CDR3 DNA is TGCGCCAGCAGCCAGGGGAACGAGCAGTACTTC.